The present entry profiles one TCR beta chain with its context. This entry is derived from a study of T cell repertoires in ileal Crohn's disease. On the study more broadly: M0 samples are biopsies from inflamed ileum in the resection specimen.

Trimming cost V 4 bases and J 5 bases, with 24 bases left between them. Germline values: CDR1 SEHNR, CDR2 FQNEAQ (reference sequence). The CDR3 is 18 amino acids. Assay used: immunoSEQ multiplex PCR; TCRdb lists only in-frame clones, some missing. The table has roughly 10,000 clones, over 75% seen once. Time point noted: inflamed ileum from the surgical specimen. V gene TRBV7-9 combines with J gene TRBJ1-5; no clear D gene. The receptor was isolated from an adult with Crohn's disease. The sample comprised ileal tissue. The CDR3 nucleotides are TGTGCCAGCAGCTATTCAATGGATATGGGTCCGCGGGATCAGCCCCAGCATTTT. This encodes CASSYSMDMGPRDQPQHF.